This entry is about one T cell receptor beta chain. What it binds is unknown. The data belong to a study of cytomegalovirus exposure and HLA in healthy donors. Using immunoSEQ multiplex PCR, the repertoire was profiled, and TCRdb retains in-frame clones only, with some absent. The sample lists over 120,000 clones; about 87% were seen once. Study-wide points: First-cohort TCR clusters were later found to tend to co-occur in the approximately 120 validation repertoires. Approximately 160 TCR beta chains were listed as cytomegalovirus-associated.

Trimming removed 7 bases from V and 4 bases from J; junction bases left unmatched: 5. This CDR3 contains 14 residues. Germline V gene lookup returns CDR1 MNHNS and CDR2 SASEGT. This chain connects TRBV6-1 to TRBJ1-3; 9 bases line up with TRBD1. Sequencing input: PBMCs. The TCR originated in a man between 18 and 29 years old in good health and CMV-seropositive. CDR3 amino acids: CASTGQGKGNTIYF. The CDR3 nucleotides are TGTGCCAGCACCGGACAGGGGAAAGGAAACACCATATATTTT.